This TCR beta chain appears in the sequencing data of a study of blood T cell repertoires in COVID-19. Study background: From the United States, Italy and Spain came samples of acute and convalescent COVID-19. Sample material is recorded as cDNA or gDNA derived from T cells, B-cell-depleted T cells, or PBMCs.

Original data processing: Estimation of nucleated cell counts relied on the amplification of reference gene primers. Profiled with immunoSEQ multiplex PCR; TCRdb holds only in-frame clones, not every one. D and trimming were read from the DNA, whereas the V and J calls and clone size are those reported in that table. The table has around 240,000 clones, about 80% seen once; the top ten hold around 1.9%. V dropped 3 bases and J dropped 1 base, with 23 bases sitting between them. The CDR3 totals 19 residues. Germline CDR1 reads SGHDT; CDR2 reads YYEEEE. Specimen: peripheral blood. The J gene is TRBJ1-5, the V gene TRBV5-6; no clear D. This clonotype was sampled from a woman aged 80 or over with acute or convalescent COVID-19. The CDR3 DNA reads as TGTGCCAGCAGCTACAAGGAGGTCTTTTTTTTTAGGAGCAATCAGCCCCAGCATTTT. It translates to CASSYKEVFFFRSNQPQHF. Complete variable domain (other parts from reference TRBV5-6 and TRBJ1-5): DAGVTQSPTHLIKTRGQQVTLRCSPKSGHDTVSWYQQALGQGPQFIFQYYEEEERQRGNFPDRFSGHQFPNYSSELNVNALLLGDSALYLCASSYKEVFFFRSNQPQHFGDGTRLSIL.